Below, 4 T cell receptor beta chains from the same sample are listed, as sequenced in a study of cytomegalovirus exposure and HLA in healthy donors. PCR was performed using 60 Vbeta and 13 Jbeta primers. Method: immunoSEQ multiplex PCR; TCRdb's copy keeps in-frame clones and lacks some. The data show 300,000 or so clones, with approximately 84% seen just once and about 2% held by the top ten. Specimen: PBMCs. The origin of the receptors is a woman aged 40 to 55 in good health and CMV-seropositive.

This clone is a singleton in its sample. The V call is TRBV5-6, the J call TRBJ1-6, with D possibly TRBD1 on 6 matching bases. Deletions cut 0 bases from V and 10 bases from J, with 14 bases between. This CDR3 comprises 15 residues. Germline V gives CDR1 SGHDT, CDR2 YYEEEE. This CDR3 is CASSLEGRGGSPLHF. The CDR3 bases are TGTGCCAGCAGCTTGGAAGGCAGGGGTGGGTCACCCCTCCACTTT.

This chain links TRBV29-1 with TRBJ2-1; the match to TRBD2 covers 8 bases. This CDR3 comprises 12 residues. Germline assignment: CDR1 SQVTM and CDR2 ANQGSEA. Germline trimming cut 6 bases from V and 5 bases from J; bases unmatched to any gene: 3. CDR3 residues: CSVYSGDNEQFF. The CDR3 nucleotides read TGCAGCGTATATAGCGGGGACAATGAGCAGTTCTTC.

This clone occurred a few times. The rearrangement joins TRBV18 to TRBJ1-1; the D is unclear. Trimming removed 1 base from V and 8 bases from J, with 8 bases in between. The CDR3 is 12 residues long. The V gene's germline CDR1 is KGHSH and CDR2 LQKENI. The DNA of the CDR3 is TGTGCCAGCTCACCACTAAGGAGCGAAGCTTTCTTT. Translated, it gives CASSPLRSEAFF.

This clone showed up just a few times. The V call is TRBV30, the J call TRBJ1-2; no definite D call. CDR1 and CDR2 from the germline V gene are GTSNPN and SVGIG (reference sequence). The CDR3 totals 13 residues. V shed 1 base and J shed 3 bases, with 9 bases lying between them. CDR3 loop: CAWSDYGDYGYTF. The CDR3 DNA reads as TGTGCCTGGAGTGACTACGGCGACTATGGCTACACCTTC.